This T cell receptor beta chain comes out of a study of OX40 agonist ivuxolimab in advanced cancers. Study conclusions and caveats: Partial responders receiving 0.1-3.0 mg/kg showed among the lowest clonal expansion. The study found that CD8+ T cells averaged more expanded clones than CD4+.

Regarding this clone: Its antigen is not identified.

V was trimmed by 0 bases and J by 3 bases, leaving 15 bases between them. Germline CDR1 is ENHRY and CDR2 is SYGVKD. This CDR3 contains 16 residues. Here immunoSEQ multiplex PCR was the method, and the copy in TCRdb shows in-frame clones only, minus some. The sample contains tens of thousands of clones, around 76% of which appear only once. The chain couples TRBV10-3 to TRBJ2-7, with unresolved D. The TCR originated in an adult with an advanced solid tumor such as melanoma, head and neck, liver or kidney cancer. The source was CD4+ or CD8+ T cells sorted from blood, collected in a trial of the OX40 agonist ivuxolimab. CDR3 sequence: CAISESKRRFRYEQYF. CDR3 DNA: TGTGCCATCAGTGAGTCCAAAAGGCGATTTCGCTACGAGCAGTACTTC.